A single sample is the source of the 4 T cell receptor beta chains below, sequenced in a study of metastatic and nonmetastatic thyroid tumors. All patients reached thyroid surgery having received no treatment beforehand. TCRdb re-called the PCR reads with MiXCR. The table lists about 93,000 clones, more than 9.5% of them singletons, with over 9% in the top ten. Sequences were obtained from blood. All receptors derive from a female donor with papillary thyroid cancer or a benign thyroid nodule (not recorded which). Some clones in this sample may be carry-over from other donors' samples.

At least ten counts were recorded for this clone. This chain connects TRBV12-3 or TRBV12-4 to TRBJ2-5, with 9 bases aligning to TRBD2. The CDR3 is 14 residues long. Trimming cost V 8 bases and J 1 base; bases outside gene matches: 5. CDR3 nucleotides: TGTGCCAGCCGGGGGACTAGCACCCAAGAGACCCAGTACTTC. Its translation: CASRGTSTQETQYF.

This clone has a count of ten or more. V and J are TRBV7-9 and TRBJ1-4; D is undetermined. Per the germline V gene, CDR1 is SEHNR and CDR2 is FQNEAQ (reference sequence). V was cut by 5 bases and J by 0 bases, with 4 bases left in between. The CDR3 is 13 residues long. CDR3: CASSPATNEKLFF. Written as DNA, the CDR3 is TGTGCCAGCAGCCCCGCAACTAATGAAAAACTGTTTTTT.

There are a few counts of this clone. This may be a read error: a much more frequent sequence differs by one nucleotide. This chain joins TRBV20-1 and TRBJ2-1; D is undetermined. Germline V CDR1 and CDR2: DFQATT, SNEGSKA (reference sequence). The CDR3 has 13 residues. Deletions cut 4 bases from V and 3 bases from J, with 10 bases between. CDR3 in DNA: TGCAGTGCTATAGGGCCCGTCTACAATGAGCAGTTCTTC. This translates into CSAIGPVYNEQFF.

This clone was recorded at least ten times. This rearrangement joins TRBV19 to TRBJ2-1; 8 positions agree with TRBD1. There are 14 residues in the CDR3. V lost 10 bases to trimming and J lost 7 bases; unmatched junction nucleotides: 12. Germline values: CDR1 LNHDA, CDR2 SQIVND (reference sequence). The DNA for the CDR3 is TGTGCCACCCAGGACAGGGTTAAGCCGAATGAGCAGTTCTTC. Translated: CATQDRVKPNEQFF. Full variable domain (outside the CDR3, taken from reference TRBV19 and TRBJ2-1): DGGITQSPKYLFRKEGQNVTLSCEQNLNHDAMYWYRQDPGQGLRLIYYSQIVNDFQKGDIAEGYSVSREKKESFPLTVTSAQKNPTAFYLCATQDRVKPNEQFFGPGTRLTVL.